This T cell receptor (beta chain) was recorded in a study of blood T cells in healthy people across ages. Study-wide results and limits: Nothing was known about donor CMV status, and this possibly confounded expanded clonotype changes. As age increased, TCR beta diversity per million T cells fell in a roughly linear fashion. Comparison with aged donors showed that long-lived donors had more naive CD4+ cells and higher diversity.

Germline V gene lookup returns CDR1 DFQATT and CDR2 SNEGSKA (reference sequence). The CDR3 totals 13 residues. V dropped 3 bases and J dropped 10 bases, with 18 bases sitting between them. The second PCR ran 7 to 11 cycles with a sample-barcoded 5' primer and J-beta primers. TCRdb called the 5' RACE reads again in MiXCR, with one record for every CDR3 protein. The sample has roughly 680,000 distinct CDR3 sequences; around a fifth are singletons. To note about this clonotype: Antigen: not known.

Source material: blood. This TCR derives from a man aged 65 to 85 in good health. The V and J genes are TRBV20-1 and TRBJ1-2; unclear D gene. DNA for the CDR3: TGCAGTGCTAGTGTCCCACCCCGAGAAGCCTACACCTTC. This translates into CSASVPPREAYTF.